The next 15 T cell receptor beta chains were all read from a single sample in a study of T cells in Graves' hyperthyroidism and ophthalmopathy. Amplification of TCR beta CDR3 regions was performed using RNA transcripts as template. HTBI primers were the set used in a first-round RT-PCR of the TCR CDR3. TCRdb reprocessed the multiplex PCR reads via MiXCR and lists one record per CDR3 protein. The table has hundreds of thousands of distinct CDR3 sequences, approximately 13% seen once. The sequencing sample was made of blood. All receptors derive from a woman between 40 and 50 years old with Graves' ophthalmopathy.

This clonotype was counted only a few times. The chain links TRBV19 to TRBJ2-6, with 9 nucleotides matching TRBD1. Germline values: CDR1 LNHDA, CDR2 SQIVND (reference sequence). The CDR3 has 18 residues. V trimming: 6 bases; J trimming: 6 bases; junction bases outside the gene matches: 15. CDR3 sequence reads: CASRGTGLFSLAANVLTF. CDR3 DNA: TGTGCCAGTAGGGGGACAGGGCTTTTTTCTCTGGCGGCCAACGTCCTGACTTTC. The variable domain in full, with the rest retrieved from reference TRBV19 and TRBJ2-6, is DGGITQSPKYLFRKEGQNVTLSCEQNLNHDAMYWYRQDPGQGLRLIYYSQIVNDFQKGDIAEGYSVSREKKESFPLTVTSAQKNPTAFYLCASRGTGLFSLAANVLTFGAGSRLTVL.

This clonotype came up a few times. J is TRBJ2-7 and V is TRBV27; TRBD2 matches 8 bases. This CDR3 is 14 amino acids long. Losses at the gene ends were 3 bases for V and 2 bases for J; bases not matched to a gene: 3. CDR1 is MNHEY and CDR2 is SMNVEV in the germline V gene (reference sequence). The CDR3: CASSFSGLAYEQYF. The CDR3 DNA sequence: TGTGCCAGCAGTTTCTCGGGACTAGCCTACGAGCAGTACTTC.

J is TRBJ2-7 and V is TRBV20-1; TRBD2 matches at 7 bases. This CDR3 has 14 amino acids. Germline CDR1 DFQATT, CDR2 SNEGSKA (reference sequence). V shed 2 bases, J shed 5 bases, and the junction held 9 bases outside the gene matches. CDR3 protein: CSARTGGSGNEQYF. For the CDR3, the DNA is TGCAGTGCTAGAACTGGCGGGAGTGGCAACGAGCAGTACTTC.

This clonotype showed up just a few times. The chain joins TRBV6-5 to TRBJ1-4, with D possibly TRBD1 on 6 matching bases. Germline V CDR1 and CDR2: MNHEY, SVGAGI. Trimming stripped 4 bases from V and 12 bases from J, with 15 bases between. The CDR3 runs 13 residues. The CDR3 spells CASSCMSGQQLFF. In DNA form, the CDR3 reads TGTGCCAGCAGTTGCATGTCCGGACAGCAACTGTTTTTT.

The chain combines TRBV3-1 with TRBJ2-1; D uncertain. Per the germline V gene, CDR1 is LGHDT and CDR2 is YNNKEL (reference sequence). V shed 4 bases and J shed 5 bases, with 18 bases lying between them. The CDR3 covers 16 residues. CDR3 in amino acids: CASSLTPNGLDNEQFF. The CDR3 DNA reads TGTGCCAGCAGCCTGACCCCTAACGGTTTGGACAATGAGCAGTTCTTC.

This clonotype came up a few times. This may arise from a read error, as a much more abundant clone is one base away. CDR3 in amino acids: CAISAGGRSTDTQYF. DNA of the CDR3: TGTGCCATCAGTGCAGGGGGCAGAAGCACAGATACGCAGTATTTT. The J gene is TRBJ2-3, the V gene TRBV10-3; 8 nucleotides align to TRBD1. Unmatched junction bases numbered 3, after V lost 4 bases and J lost 0 bases. Germline assignment: CDR1 ENHRY and CDR2 SYGVKD. The CDR3 is 15 residues long.

The chain couples TRBV5-5 to TRBJ2-7; no clear D gene. Germline V gives CDR1 SGHKS, CDR2 YYEKEE (reference sequence). The CDR3 runs 14 residues. Trimming stripped 2 bases from V and 0 bases from J, with 9 bases between. CDR3 region: CASSFFEFSYEQYF. The CDR3 nucleotides read TGTGCCAGCAGCTTTTTCGAGTTCTCCTACGAGCAGTACTTC.

This clonotype showed up many times. V is TRBV7-9 and J is TRBJ2-5; 10 bases align to TRBD1. CDR1 SEHNR and CDR2 FQNEAQ come from the germline V gene (reference sequence). The CDR3 contains 17 residues. The V segment lost 0 bases and the J segment 4 bases; nucleotides outside the gene matches: 8. The CDR3 DNA is TGTGCCAGCAGCTTAGCGCCGGGACAGGGGCGAGGAGAGACCCAGTACTTC. As protein: CASSLAPGQGRGETQYF.

The rearrangement links TRBV6-1 to TRBJ1-6; perhaps TRBD1 as D (5 bases). This CDR3 has 15 amino acids. Trimming shortened V by 4 bases and J by 8 bases, and 15 bases separated the two germline ends. Germline assignment: CDR1 MNHNS and CDR2 SASEGT. The CDR3 reads CASSGLDRGDSPLHF. The CDR3 DNA is TGTGCCAGCAGTGGACTTGACCGGGGGGATTCACCCCTCCACTTT.

The rearrangement uses TRBV29-1 and TRBJ2-7; unclear D gene. Trimming shortened V by 5 bases and J by 0 bases, and 5 bases separated the two germline ends. There are 11 residues in the CDR3. Germline V CDR1 and CDR2: SQVTM, ANQGSEA. The CDR3 loop reads CSVWHSYEQYF. CDR3 DNA sequence: TGCAGCGTTTGGCACTCCTACGAGCAGTACTTC.

This clonotype was counted at least ten times. This chain connects TRBV6-1 to TRBJ1-1; 10 bases match TRBD1. J was trimmed by 4 bases and V by 6 bases; bases with no gene match: 5. CDR1 and CDR2 from the germline V gene are MNHNS and SASEGT. The CDR3 has 14 residues. The CDR3 DNA follows: TGTGCCAGCAGAGGGACAGGGGTTACCACTGAAGCTTTCTTT. Translating it yields CASRGTGVTTEAFF.

With respect to this clonotype: At one end, the junction sequence differs from germline, possibly due to a read error. The rearrangement links TRBV24-1 to TRBJ2-7; D is possibly TRBD2 (6 bases). This CDR3 is 13 amino acids long. CDR1 is KGHDR and CDR2 is SFDVKD in the germline V gene. CDR3 protein: CATSDPGRNEQCF. CDR3 DNA: TGTGCCACCAGTGACCCAGGGAGGAACGAGCAGTGCTTC.

This clonotype was detected ten times or more. The chain has TRBV15 and TRBJ2-3, with 9 positions matching TRBD1. The germline V gene has CDR1 LNHNV and CDR2 YYDKDF (reference sequence). V lost 3 bases and J lost 6; bases outside the gene matches: 7. CDR3 length: 15 amino acids. The chain's CDR3 is CATSSRGQGGDTQYF. CDR3 in DNA: TGTGCCACCAGCAGCCGGGGACAGGGTGGCGATACGCAGTATTTT.

The V and J genes are TRBV27 and TRBJ2-6; D is uncertain. Germline CDR1 reads MNHEY; CDR2 reads SMNVEV (reference sequence). The CDR3 length is 16 residues. The V end lost 3 bases, the J end lost 0 bases, and 9 bases lay between the germline ends. CDR3 in DNA: TGTGCCAGCAGTTTTCTGTTGCGCTCTGGGGCCAACGTCCTGACTTTC. Residues: CASSFLLRSGANVLTF. Variable domain in full (rest from reference TRBV27 and TRBJ2-6): EAQVTQNPRYLITVTGKKLTVTCSQNMNHEYMSWYRQDPGLGLRQIYYSMNVEVTDKGDVPEGYKVSRKEKRNFPLILESPSPNQTSLYFCASSFLLRSGANVLTFGAGSRLTVL.

This chain connects TRBV5-1 to TRBJ2-1; weak D call: TRBD2 (6 bases). The CDR3 spans 14 residues. Germline assignment: CDR1 SGHRS and CDR2 YFSETQ. V gave up 0 bases and J gave up 8 bases, with 12 bases separating them. The CDR3 coding sequence is TGCGCCAGCAGCTTGGCCAGTCGCGGGGATGAGCAGTTCTTC. Its protein product is CASSLASRGDEQFF.